A selection of T cell receptor beta chains follows, all from one sample in a study of blood T cell repertoires in COVID-19. Sequenced by immunoSEQ multiplex PCR; TCRdb stores in-frame clones only, minus some. The data show some 90,000 clones, 81% seen once. The source material was peripheral blood. The receptors derive from a man in his sixties with acute or convalescent COVID-19. CDR3s include the opening cysteine and the closing phenylalanine or tryptophan. Each record gives: J gene, clone size, D gene, V gene, CDR3 protein, CDR3 DNA. A D gene is named only where the DNA matches it firmly. Clone size is shown for a subset of rows, as once, few, many or a class of expanded clone.

>TRBJ2-5|NA|TRBD2|TRBV13
CASSLGQDSGFQETQYF
TGTGCCAGCAGCTTAGGGCAGGATAGCGGGTTCCAAGAGACCCAGTACTTC
>TRBJ2-7|NA|TRBD1|TRBV4-3
CASSPGTGPSYEQYF
TGCGCCAGCAGCCCCGGGACAGGGCCTTCCTACGAGCAGTACTTC
>TRBJ2-3|once|TRBD2|TRBV28
CASSSPRTSGRDTQYF
TGTGCCAGCAGTTCGCCCAGGACTAGCGGGAGAGATACGCAGTATTTT
>TRBJ1-4|NA|TRBD1|TRBV30
CACRDRGPEKLFF
TGTGCCTGCCGGGACAGGGGACCTGAAAAACTGTTTTTT
>TRBJ1-4|NA|TRBD1|TRBV18
CASSPFYAPGGEGEKPFF
TGTGCCAGCTCACCATTCTACGCCCCAGGGGGTGAAGGTGAAAAACCGTTTTTT
>TRBJ2-1|few|TRBD2|TRBV9
CASSLGTGVGGLAGGSHYNEQFF
TGTGCCAGCAGCCTTGGGACAGGGGTGGGGGGACTAGCGGGAGGTTCCCACTACAATGAGCAGTTCTTC
>TRBJ1-2|NA|NA|TRBV15
CATSRGGTASYGYTF
TGTGCCACCAGCAGAGGGGGGACTGCCAGCTATGGCTACACCTTC
>TRBJ1-4|once|NA|TRBV18
CASSPLVAGSEKLFF
TGTGCCAGCTCACCATTGGTTGCCGGGAGTGAAAAACTGTTTTTT
>TRBJ2-1|NA|TRBD1|TRBV13
CASRVWDRAYNEQFF
TGTGCCAGCAGGGTGTGGGACAGGGCCTACAATGAGCAGTTCTTC
>TRBJ1-1|NA|NA|TRBV29-1
CSVTRPPAGTEAFF
TGCAGCGTTACGCGACCCCCGGCGGGCACTGAAGCTTTCTTT
>TRBJ1-4|once|NA|TRBV19
CASSIGGYEKLFF
TGTGCCAGTAGTATAGGGGGCTATGAAAAACTGTTTTTT
>TRBJ2-7|NA|TRBD1|TRBV6-5
CASSLGQTTYEQYF
TGTGCCAGCAGTTTGGGACAGACTACCTACGAGCAGTACTTC
>TRBJ1-2|few|NA|TRBV24-1
CATSDVNRDKILYTF
TGTGCCACCAGTGATGTGAACCGGGACAAGATCCTCTACACCTTC
>TRBJ2-7|NA|TRBD1|TRBV7-2
CASSYTGGQSYEQYF
TGTGCCAGCAGCTACACAGGGGGCCAGTCCTACGAGCAGTACTTC
>TRBJ1-6|NA|NA|TRBV6-2/TRBV6-3
CASSLTRGRNSPLHF
TGTGCCAGCAGCCTGACCCGGGGAAGGAATTCACCCCTCCACTTT
>TRBJ1-2|few|TRBD1|TRBV28
CASSLYQGAHYGYTF
TGTGCCAGCAGTTTATACCAGGGGGCTCACTATGGCTACACCTTC
>TRBJ2-6|NA|TRBD2|TRBV5-6
CASSKSGAGANVLTF
TGTGCCAGCAGCAAAAGCGGGGCTGGGGCCAACGTCCTGACTTTC
>TRBJ1-2|NA|NA|TRBV4-1
CASSQDPVLPYGYTF
TGCGCCAGCAGCCAAGATCCGGTCCTTCCCTATGGCTACACCTTC
>TRBJ2-5|NA|NA|TRBV10-1
CASDIIRLLYQETQYF
TGCGCCAGCGACATAATACGACTACTGTACCAAGAGACCCAGTACTTC
>TRBJ2-1|once|TRBD1|TRBV6-2/TRBV6-3
CASSGDRGLYNEQFF
TGTGCCAGCAGCGGGGACAGGGGCCTATACAATGAGCAGTTCTTC
>TRBJ1-1|NA|NA|TRBV7-9
CASSLVHTRNTEAFF
TGTGCCAGCAGCTTAGTTCACACAAGGAACACTGAAGCTTTCTTT
>TRBJ2-1|NA|TRBD2|TRBV5-5
CASSLDGLADEQFF
TGTGCCAGCAGCTTGGATGGACTAGCGGATGAGCAGTTCTTC
>TRBJ2-5|NA|NA|TRBV6-2/TRBV6-3
CASSSTGLRETQYF
TGTGCCAGCAGTTCAACAGGGCTACGAGAGACCCAGTACTTC
>TRBJ2-1|NA|TRBD2|TRBV7-2
CASSQRIAGGPYEQFF
TGTGCCAGCAGCCAGCGGATAGCGGGAGGGCCCTATGAGCAGTTCTTC
>TRBJ2-7|NA|NA|TRBV6-2/TRBV6-3
CASSYSVPRDKSSYEQYF
TGTGCCAGCAGTTACTCCGTTCCCAGGGACAAGAGTTCCTACGAGCAGTACTTC
>TRBJ2-5|NA|TRBD2|TRBV10-2
CASSESNGLAGITQYF
TGCGCCAGCAGTGAGTCGAACGGACTAGCGGGAATAACCCAGTACTTC
>TRBJ1-2|NA|TRBD1|TRBV25-1
CASSPYTGAYGYTF
TGTGCCAGCAGCCCCTATACAGGGGCGTATGGCTACACCTTC
>TRBJ1-1|once|TRBD1|TRBV19
CASSDGTGGTANTEAFF
TGTGCCAGTAGTGATGGGACAGGGGGAACAGCGAACACTGAAGCTTTCTTT
>TRBJ2-5|NA|TRBD2|TRBV7-2
CASSLGSASGGTVRYF
TGTGCCAGCAGCTTAGGCTCGGCTAGCGGGGGCACGGTGAGGTACTTC
>TRBJ2-5|NA|TRBD2|TRBV19
CASSGASGRSQETQYF
TGTGCCAGTAGCGGGGCCAGCGGGAGGTCCCAAGAGACCCAGTACTTC
>TRBJ1-4|few|NA|TRBV29-1
CSVNLYGQLDEKLFF
TGCAGCGTTAACCTTTACGGACAGCTAGATGAAAAACTGTTTTTT
>TRBJ2-3|NA|TRBD2|TRBV6-2/TRBV6-3
CASSDLTSDFTDTQYF
TGTGCCAGCAGTGACCTCACTAGCGATTTCACAGATACGCAGTATTTT
>TRBJ1-2|NA|TRBD1|TRBV11-3
CASSLATGVGYTF
TGTGCCAGCAGCTTAGCCACAGGGGTAGGCTACACCTTC
>TRBJ1-2|NA|NA|TRBV7-2
CASRKGAGMVGYGYTF
TGTGCCAGCAGAAAAGGGGCAGGTATGGTCGGCTATGGCTACACCTTC
>TRBJ2-3|NA|NA|TRBV5-1
CASSLAVAVSTDTQYF
TGCGCCAGCAGCTTGGCCGTGGCGGTGAGCACAGATACGCAGTATTTT
>TRBJ2-7|few|TRBD1|TRBV5-4
CASSPQDRGRYEQYF
TGTGCCAGCAGCCCCCAGGACAGGGGGAGGTACGAGCAGTACTTC
>TRBJ2-1|NA|TRBD2|TRBV10-3
CASSGLAGDSYNEQFF
TGTGCCTCCTCAGGACTAGCGGGAGACTCCTACAATGAGCAGTTCTTC
>TRBJ2-1|once|NA|TRBV20-1
CTLGLYNEQFF
TGCACCCTCGGACTCTACAATGAGCAGTTCTTC
>TRBJ2-5|NA|TRBD1|TRBV7-9
CASSSGDRGHETQYF
TGTGCCAGCAGCTCTGGCGACAGGGGCCATGAGACCCAGTACTTC
>TRBJ2-1|NA|NA|TRBV2
CASSESGNEQFF
TGTGCCAGCAGTGAATCCGGCAATGAGCAGTTCTTC
>TRBJ1-6|NA|TRBD1|TRBV7-2
CASSGYPGTVNSPLHF
TGTGCCAGCAGCGGATACCCCGGGACAGTGAATTCACCCCTCCACTTT
>TRBJ1-1|few|NA|TRBV11-2
CASSLQGFTEAFF
TGTGCCAGCAGCTTACAGGGGTTCACTGAAGCTTTCTTT
>TRBJ2-3|NA|TRBD2|TRBV19
CASSITGGGPEGTQYF
TGTGCCAGTAGTATAACGGGGGGAGGACCTGAAGGGACGCAGTATTTT
>TRBJ2-2|NA|TRBD2|TRBV9
CASSVGGLAATGELFF
TGTGCCAGCAGCGTAGGTGGACTAGCGGCAACCGGGGAGCTGTTTTTT
>TRBJ1-2|NA|NA|TRBV6-2/TRBV6-3
CASSYGPRSGDYGYTF
TGTGCCAGCAGTTACGGGCCTCGGTCAGGGGACTATGGCTACACCTTC
>TRBJ2-7|NA|TRBD2|TRBV5-1
CASSFSGGEQYF
TGCGCCAGCAGCTTTAGCGGGGGCGAGCAGTACTTC
>TRBJ1-4|once|NA|TRBV4-2
CASSQVGGWAATNEKLFF
TGTGCCAGCAGCCAAGTCGGGGGGTGGGCCGCAACTAATGAAAAACTGTTTTTT
>TRBJ2-3|NA|NA|TRBV7-2
CASSWGDTDTQYF
TGTGCCAGCAGCTGGGGGGACACAGATACGCAGTATTTT
>TRBJ1-1|NA|NA|TRBV11-2
CASPTGPLNTEAFF
TGTGCCAGCCCGACAGGTCCCTTGAACACTGAAGCTTTCTTT